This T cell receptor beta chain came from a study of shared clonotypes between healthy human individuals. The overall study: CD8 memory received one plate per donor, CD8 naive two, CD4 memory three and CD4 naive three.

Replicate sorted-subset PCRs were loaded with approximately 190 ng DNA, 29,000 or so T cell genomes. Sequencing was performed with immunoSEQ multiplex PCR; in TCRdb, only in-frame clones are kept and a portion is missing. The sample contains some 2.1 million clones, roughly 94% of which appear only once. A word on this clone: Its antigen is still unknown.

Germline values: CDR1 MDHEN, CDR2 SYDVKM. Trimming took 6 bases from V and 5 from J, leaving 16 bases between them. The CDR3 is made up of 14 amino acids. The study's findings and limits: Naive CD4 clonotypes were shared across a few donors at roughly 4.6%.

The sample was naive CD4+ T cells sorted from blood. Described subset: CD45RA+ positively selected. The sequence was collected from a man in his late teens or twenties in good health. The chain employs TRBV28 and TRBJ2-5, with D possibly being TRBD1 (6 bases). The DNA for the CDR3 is TGTGCCAGCAGAAAAACAGGGTCGGGGGAGACCCAGTACTTC. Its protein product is CASRKTGSGETQYF.